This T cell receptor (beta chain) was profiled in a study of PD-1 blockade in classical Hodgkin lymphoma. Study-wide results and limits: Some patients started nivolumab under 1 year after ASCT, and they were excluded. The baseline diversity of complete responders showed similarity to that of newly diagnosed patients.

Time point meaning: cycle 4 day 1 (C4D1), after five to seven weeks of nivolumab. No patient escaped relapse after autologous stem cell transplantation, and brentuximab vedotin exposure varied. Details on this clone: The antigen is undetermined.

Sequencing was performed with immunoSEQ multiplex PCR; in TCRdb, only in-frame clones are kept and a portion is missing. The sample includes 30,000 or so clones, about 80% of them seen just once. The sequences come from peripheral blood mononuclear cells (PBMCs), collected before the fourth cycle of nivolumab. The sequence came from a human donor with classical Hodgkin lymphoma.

CDR3 protein: CASSLAPFGAKNIQYF. The CDR3 nucleotides read TGTGCCAGCAGCTTGGCGCCGTTTGGAGCCAAAAACATTCAGTACTTC. The chain has TRBV5-5 and TRBJ2-4; D call uncertain. Trimming left V 0 bases short and J 0 bases short, with 10 bases between. The CDR3 has 16 residues. From germline, CDR1 is SGHKS and CDR2 YYEKEE (reference sequence).